Given below is one TCR beta chain in context. Clones were read by immunoSEQ multiplex PCR, and TCRdb kept only the in-frame ones, dropping some. The sample shows more than 75,000 clones, approximately 95% of them seen only once. CDR1 is SGHTA, CDR2 FQGNSA, per germline. The ends were cut back, 1 base at V and 6 bases at J, with 12 bases in the middle. This CDR3 comprises 15 residues. This sample was taken from a study of T cell changes during pregnancy in multiple sclerosis. The chain carries TRBV7-2 and TRBJ2-2; D perhaps matches TRBD2 (5 bases). This material consisted of peripheral blood, taken in the first trimester of pregnancy. The receptor was derived from a female donor with multiple sclerosis, enrolled in a pregnancy study. The CDR3: CASSLVSASSGELFF. DNA for the CDR3: TGTGCCAGCAGCTTAGTTTCCGCTAGCTCCGGGGAGCTGTTTTTT.